This T cell receptor (beta chain) derives from a study of blood T cell repertoires in COVID-19. Turning to the study itself: Italy, Spain and the United States were the sources of the convalescent and acute COVID-19 samples. Sources were T cells, B-cell-depleted T cells, or PBMCs; the material itself was cDNA or gDNA.

The germline gives CDR1 MGHRA, CDR2 YSYEKL. Trimming took off 0 bases at V and 5 bases at J, with 11 bases between the two ends. The CDR3 has 15 residues. Per the study methods: Cell counts per sample came from amplifying reference gene primers. Profiled with immunoSEQ multiplex PCR; TCRdb holds only in-frame clones, not every one. V and J calls and clone size are copied from that table; D and trimming were computed from the DNA. The sample lists approximately 10,000 clones; around 90% were seen once. This chain connects TRBV4-1 to TRBJ2-1, with D unresolved. Sequencing used peripheral blood. The sequence came from a woman aged 55-70 years with active COVID-19. The chain's CDR3 is CASSQELSPHNEQFF. The CDR3 DNA sequence: TGCGCCAGCAGCCAAGAACTATCCCCCCACAATGAGCAGTTCTTC.